This T cell receptor (beta chain) was sequenced during a study of T-cell reconstitution after alpha-beta-depleted transplantation in children. Study findings and constraints: A year had passed since transplant, and T-cell counts and diversity by then came mostly from newly produced T cells. Recipient T cells and thymic progenitors that survived were the source of the high TCRbeta diversity seen at day 60 in some patients.

Preparation of the TCRbeta library was carried out with unique molecular identifiers. TCRdb used MiXCR to reprocess the PCR reads, holding one entry per CDR3 protein. This sample has hundreds of thousands of distinct CDR3 sequences, with 10% to 15% found just once. On this clonotype: Its target is not known.

V was clipped by 6 bases and J by 4 bases; unmatched bases: 6. Per the germline V gene, CDR1 is DFQATT and CDR2 is SNEGSKA (reference sequence). The CDR3 is made up of 14 amino acids. The sequence came from a male patient younger than 18 who had a stem cell transplant for acute myeloid leukemia, so the T cells may come from the graft donor. The V gene is TRBV20-1, the J gene TRBJ2-1; TRBD2 matches at 10 bases. Here the sequenced sample was PBMCs, mostly from graft donor cells, taken 360 days after TCRalphabeta/CD19-depleted stem cell transplant. CDR3 coding DNA: TGCAGTGCGAGGACTAGCGGACTTTACAATGAGCAGTTCTTC. Translation: CSARTSGLYNEQFF.